This TCR beta chain was obtained from a study of T cells after yellow fever vaccination. The study's findings and limits: The booster response re-showed most primary clones: around 96% CD4, approximately 90% CD8. Just a small share of clonotypes turned up in the CD4 compartment as well as the CD8 compartment.

UMIs and a universal primer site were added when TCR cDNA was made by 5'RACE template switching. TCRdb recomputed calls from the 5' RACE reads with MiXCR, one row per CDR3 protein. The sample lists about 400,000 distinct CDR3 sequences; approximately 10% were seen once. This clonotype was detected only a few times. The antigen remains unidentified. The CDR3 runs to 11 residues. CDR1 and CDR2 from the germline V gene are MNHNY and SVGAGI (reference sequence). The germline V and J ends were trimmed by 6 bases and 11 bases, with 12 bases remaining between them. The TCR comes from a man aged 18 to 29 who received the YFV17D yellow fever vaccine. The chain couples TRBV6-6 to TRBJ2-3, with D perhaps TRBD2 (5 bases). Material: PBMCs, obtained on the day of the first yellow fever vaccination. The CDR3 nucleotides read TGTGCCAGCAGGCGATTTGAGGGGCAGTATTTT. It is translated as CASRRFEGQYF.